This T cell receptor (beta chain) was identified during a study of T cell changes during pregnancy in multiple sclerosis. The CDR3 extends over 13 amino acids. The V end was cut by 7 bases, the J end by 4 bases, with 14 bases between. Looked up from germline, CDR1 is SEHNR and CDR2 is FQNEAQ (reference sequence). TCRdb keeps only in-frame clones here, not all; method: immunoSEQ multiplex PCR. The sample yields 30,000 to 40,000 clones, roughly nine tenths seen once. The material sequenced was CD4+ T cells from peripheral blood mononuclear cells, taken in the third trimester of pregnancy. The sequence was collected from a female donor in good health, enrolled as a control in a pregnancy study. The chain is built from TRBV7-9 and TRBJ2-7; D not certain. CDR3 bases: TGTGCCAGCACCCCCGGCGGCGCTTACGAGCAGTACTTC. It is translated as CASTPGGAYEQYF. Complete variable domain (other parts from reference TRBV7-9 and TRBJ2-7): DTGVSQNPRHKITKRGQNVTFRCDPISEHNRLYWYRQTLGQGPEFLTYFQNEAQLEKSRLLSDRFSAERPKGSFSTLEIQRTEQGDSAMYLCASTPGGAYEQYFGPGTRLTVT.